This T cell receptor beta chain was found in a study of blood T cell repertoires in COVID-19 (dated by TCRdb to about 2020). Study-level background: Samples from collaborators originated in the United States, Italy and Spain and spanned both the acute and convalescent phases of COVID-19. The material from the prospective study consisted of cDNA or gDNA derived from T cells, B-cell-depleted T cells, or PBMCs. The dataset comprised deeply sampled blood TCRbeta repertoires from subjects exposed to, actively infected with, or recovered from COVID-19. The repertoires were released in a freely available public database intended as a resource for research on the immune response to SARS-CoV-2. The samples were drawn from two sources: the first 160 participants of the ongoing ImmuneRACE study, and 1,254 subjects contributed by 6 global collaborators. The sample metadata nearly always contained a de-identified subject ID, COVID-19 status, age in years and sex. Where available, HLA class I and class II types were obtained from metadata supplied by the sample provider rather than from assay-based typing.

As for this clone: Its specific antigen is unknown. Within one base of it there is no much larger clone, and no base qualities were kept.

The investigation overall reported the following: The quantity of clinical and demographic metadata differed by source and by participant and was supplied without curation.

TCRbeta CDR3 regions were amplified from genomic DNA using the immunoSEQ Assay, a bias-controlled multiplex PCR. Per the source publication's procedure: The number of nucleated cells in each sample was estimated from the amplification of reference gene primers within the assay. Sequence reads were collapsed and filtered to measure the absolute abundance of every unique TCRbeta CDR3 rearrangement. For each sample, productive Simpson clonality was calculated as the square root of Simpson's diversity index over productive rearrangements. TCRdb's version of the immuneACCESS table is confined to in-frame rearrangements and falls short of the full clone set. An unresolved V gene accounts for under half of the shortfall where checked; the remainder is of unknown origin. V and J calls and clone size are given by that table; D and trimming were obtained from the DNA. Here the sample has 73,000 or so clones; roughly 85% occur a single time. The ten largest clones add up to about 8.1% of the sample.

At the junction V is shortened by 5 bases and J by 1 base, with 8 bases in between. The CDR3 covers 13 residues, taking in both the cysteine and the phenylalanine. The DNA shown is the 39-base CDR3, in frame from base 1. Per the germline V gene, MNHEY is the CDR1 and SVGAGI is the CDR2. Each collaborating institution followed its own protocols to collect whole blood in K2EDTA tubes. Collaborator samples were shipped for TCRbeta analysis as frozen whole blood, isolated PBMCs, or DNA extracted from either sample type. The chain couples TRBV6-5 to TRBJ1-2, with a tentative D gene TRBD1 over 5 matching bases. Sequencing was done on a sample of peripheral blood. The receptor was derived from a man aged 30-40 years with acute or convalescent COVID-19. The nucleotides read TGTGCCAGCAGTCTGACAGATAACTATGGCTACACCTTC. It specifies CASSLTDNYGYTF.